These 8 T cell receptor beta chains were sequenced from one sample in a study of radiation and T cells in renal cell carcinoma. Only in-frame clones appear in the TCRdb table, and some are missing; sequencing was by immunoSEQ multiplex PCR. The repertoire has approximately 150,000 clones, 86% of them found once; the top ten carry around 17%. Sample time point: blood 4 weeks post-SBRT, at nephrectomy. The treatment was: 15 Gy SBRT to primary tumor, nephrectomy 4 weeks later. Sequenced here: blood, sampled from a patient whose treatment included radiotherapy and nephrectomy. Source of these receptors: a woman aged 45-65 years with renal cell carcinoma.

This clone was observed a few times. The rearrangement uses TRBV28 and TRBJ1-6; unclear D gene. Germline lookup yields CDR1 MDHEN and CDR2 SYDVKM. The germline V and J ends were trimmed by 5 bases and 5 bases, with 10 bases remaining between them. This CDR3 spans 14 amino acids. CDR3 region: CASSPYGDNSPLHF. Here the CDR3 DNA reads TGTGCCAGCAGTCCTTATGGGGATAATTCACCCCTCCACTTT.

This chain joins TRBV27 and TRBJ2-6, with D possibly matching TRBD2 (5 bases). The CDR3 is 15 residues long. The germline V and J ends were trimmed by 1 base and 2 bases, with 6 bases remaining between them. The germline CDR1 and CDR2 sequences are MNHEY and SMNVEV (reference sequence). The chain's CDR3 is CASSLFSAGANVLTF. In nucleotides, the CDR3 is TGTGCCAGCAGTTTATTTAGCGCTGGGGCCAACGTCCTGACTTTC.

V is TRBV5-1 and J is TRBJ2-2; D tentatively reads TRBD1 or TRBD2 (6 bases each). In germline, CDR1 is SGHRS, CDR2 YFSETQ. The CDR3 runs to 19 residues. V was cut by 0 bases and J by 6 bases, with 24 bases left in between. The CDR3 here is CASSLAPGKGGPGAGELFF. Here the CDR3 DNA reads TGCGCCAGCAGCTTGGCCCCTGGGAAGGGGGGCCCTGGTGCCGGGGAGCTGTTTTTT.

The rearrangement joins TRBV7-2 to TRBJ1-5; D remains ambiguous. V shed 3 bases and J shed 5 bases, with 8 bases lying between them. This CDR3 region has 13 residues. The germline CDR1 and CDR2 sequences are SGHTA and FQGNSA. CDR3 region: CASSFVKDQPQHF. The CDR3 nucleotides read TGTGCCAGCAGCTTCGTGAAGGATCAGCCCCAGCATTTT.

The V and J genes are TRBV4-2 and TRBJ2-7, with D perhaps matching TRBD1 (6 bases). The CDR3 totals 17 residues. The germline V and J ends were trimmed by 1 base and 4 bases, with 20 bases remaining between them. The germline gives CDR1 LGHNA, CDR2 YNFKEQ. The CDR3: CASSQASQGPIGYEQYF. The CDR3, as DNA: TGTGCCAGCAGCCAAGCTTCGCAGGGGCCGATAGGGTACGAGCAGTACTTC.

The rearrangement joins TRBV14 to TRBJ2-7; TRBD1 aligns across 10 bases. J lost 0 bases, V lost 0 bases, and 8 bases had no gene match. In germline, CDR1 is SGHDN, CDR2 FVKESK. The CDR3 is made up of 18 amino acids. In DNA, the CDR3 is TGTGCCAGCAGCCAAGATCTGCAGGGACAGGGGTCCTCCTACGAGCAGTACTTC. The encoded protein is CASSQDLQGQGSSYEQYF.

The V and J genes are TRBV7-2 and TRBJ1-6, with D perhaps matching TRBD1 (5 bases). Germline-derived CDR1 and CDR2 are SGHTA and FQGNSA. CDR3 length: 15 amino acids. Trimming removed 5 bases at V and 7 bases at J, with 15 bases between. CDR3 sequence: CASSPQGLSNSPLHF. The CDR3 coding sequence is TGTGCCAGCAGCCCGCAGGGTCTGAGCAATTCACCCCTCCACTTT.

This clone showed up just a few times. The genes are TRBV5-1 and TRBJ1-1, with D maybe TRBD1 (6 bases). Trimming removed 4 bases at V and 4 bases at J, with 14 bases between. The CDR3 runs 14 residues. Germline CDR1 reads SGHRS; CDR2 reads YFSETQ. The CDR3 loop reads CASSKGTGSTEAFF. In DNA, the CDR3 is TGCGCCAGCAGCAAGGGCACAGGGAGCACTGAAGCTTTCTTT.